This TCR beta chain was sequenced during a study of T cell responses to AZD1222 COVID-19 vaccine. Study-wide findings and caveats: Sampled repertoires all dated from after the peak T cell response. At baseline, seropositivity was found in only a handful of AZD1222 recipients. Spike-specific TCRs gained breadth and depth after people received two AZD1222 doses. Spike regions recognized by vaccine-associated CD4 TCRs spanned the protein, led by 160-218 and 743-854.

The protocol was immunoSEQ multiplex PCR, while the TCRdb copy is restricted to in-frame clones and leaves out a portion. Seen here are around 180,000 clones, 85% to 95% observed once, and the top ten hold 8% to 13%. Comments on this clone: Its antigen remains unidentified.

V gave up 8 bases and J gave up 1 base, with 2 bases separating them. The CDR3 is 11 residues long. The chain links TRBV12-3 or TRBV12-4 to TRBJ2-2; unclear D gene. Sequences were derived from peripheral blood, sampled on day 0 of AZD1222 vaccination. The receptor comes from an adult in good health. For the CDR3, the DNA is TGTGCCAGCCTGAACACCGGGGAGCTGTTTTTT. It yields the protein CASLNTGELFF.